The 29 T cell receptor beta chains presented below share a single source sample, sequenced in a study of CXCR3-negative and CXCR3-positive naive CD8 T cells. All TRB cDNA libraries came from 5' RACE performed with UMI labels. Reprocessing the 5' RACE reads, TCRdb reports a single entry for every CDR3 protein and omits DNA. The repertoire table contains 150,000 or so distinct CDR3 sequences. What was sequenced was naive CXCR3- CD8+ T cells from blood. Noted subset: CD45RO-CCR7+CD27+CD95- naive CD8+ T cells lacking CXCR3 (TNR3-). These receptors all stem from a human donor in good health. Some clones in this sample may be carry-over from other donors' samples.

The V gene is TRBV5-6, the J gene TRBJ1-1. The germline CDR1 and CDR2 sequences are SGHDT and YYEEEE. CDR3 length: 14 residues. CDR3 sequence: CASSLGRYFTEAFF.

The CDR3 is CASSGRVLGSYEQYF. The V gene is TRBV18, the J gene TRBJ2-7; TCRdb selects TRBD1, and the lack of DNA leaves this call unchecked. From germline, CDR1 is KGHSH and CDR2 LQKENI. The CDR3 sequence is 15 residues long.

The chain couples TRBV28 to TRBJ1-5; the D gene TCRdb calls, TRBD1, cannot be checked with no DNA. Germline CDR1 is MDHEN and CDR2 is SYDVKM. This CDR3 has 14 amino acids. CDR3 sequence reads: CASSGTGNNQPQHF.

This chain links TRBV29-1 with TRBJ2-7; absent DNA, TCRdb's TRBD1 call cannot be checked. The CDR3 is 14 amino acids. The germline gives CDR1 SQVTM, CDR2 ANQGSEA. CDR3 residues: CGVGDRVFPYEQYF.

The genes are TRBV5-1 and TRBJ1-4. The germline V gene has CDR1 SGHRS and CDR2 YFSETQ. CDR3 length: 14 amino acids. The CDR3 sequence is CASSPRTVREKLFF.

The chain is built from TRBV7-3 and TRBJ2-7; there is no DNA to check the TCRdb D call of TRBD1. CDR3 length: 17 residues. Germline V gene sequence: CDR1 SGHTA, CDR2 FQGTGA. This chain's CDR3 is CASSLRGRDASSYEQYF.

This chain uses TRBV29-1 with TRBJ2-2; TCRdb gives TRBD1 as the D gene, but with no DNA this cannot be confirmed. Germline V gene data show CDR1 as SQVTM and CDR2 as ANQGSEA. This CDR3 comprises 14 residues. The CDR3 sequence is CSADWQGNTGGLFF.

The chain recombines TRBV27 with TRBJ2-7; TCRdb indicates TRBD1, and absent DNA this call remains unverified. The V gene's germline CDR1 is MNHEY and CDR2 SMNVEV (reference sequence). This CDR3 has 15 residues. CDR3 amino acids: CASSLFGGASYEQYF.

The chain couples TRBV6-2 or TRBV6-3 to TRBJ2-1; there is no DNA to check the TCRdb D call of TRBD2. Germline V gene sequence: CDR1 MNHEY, CDR2 SVGEGT. The CDR3 is 15 residues long. Here the CDR3 reads CASSITSGGANEQFF.

The chain uses TRBV20-1 and TRBJ2-3. This CDR3 has 14 amino acids. The V gene's germline CDR1 is DFQATT and CDR2 SNEGSKA (reference sequence). This CDR3 reads CSARAWDSTDTQYF.

This chain uses TRBV28 with TRBJ1-6; TCRdb indicates TRBD1, and absent DNA this call remains unverified. The CDR3 is 13 residues long. Germline V gives CDR1 MDHEN, CDR2 SYDVKM. The CDR3 region is CASQDSYNSPLHF.

The chain joins TRBV6-2 or TRBV6-3 to TRBJ1-1; TCRdb selects TRBD1, and the lack of DNA leaves this call unchecked. The CDR3 has 14 residues. Per the germline V gene, CDR1 is MNHEY and CDR2 is SVGEGT. This CDR3 is CASSYVGAYTEAFF.

The chain employs TRBV27 and TRBJ2-1; TCRdb names TRBD1, which stays unverified in the absence of DNA. The CDR3 has 15 residues. Germline CDR1 and CDR2: MNHEY and SMNVEV (reference sequence). CDR3 sequence: CASSFGRGGYNEQFF.

The chain carries TRBV12-3 or TRBV12-4 and TRBJ2-7. This CDR3 has 15 residues. The CDR3 loop reads CASRYSGARSYEQYF.

The V gene is TRBV27, the J gene TRBJ2-2; the TCRdb call, TRBD1, lacks DNA for checking. Germline loops: CDR1 MNHEY, CDR2 SMNVEV (reference sequence). The CDR3 is 16 amino acids. The CDR3: CASSPGQGGNTGELFF.

V usage is TRBV7-6 and J usage is TRBJ2-7; TCRdb gives TRBD1 as the D gene, but with no DNA this cannot be confirmed. Germline-derived CDR1 and CDR2 are SGHVS and FNYEAQ. The CDR3 length is 14 residues. This CDR3 is CASSLAAGEYEQYF. The whole variable domain, filled in from reference TRBV7-6 and TRBJ2-7, reads GAGVSQSPRYKVTKRGQDVALRCDPISGHVSLYWYRQALGQGPEFLTYFNYEAQQDKSGLPNDRFSAERPEGSISTLTIQRTEQRDSAMYRCASSLAAGEYEQYFGPGTRLTVT.

The CDR3 loop reads CASSYRGTEAFF. The gene calls are TRBV25-1 and TRBJ1-1; lacking DNA, the TRBD1 call made by TCRdb goes unchecked. CDR3 size: 12 residues. Looked up from germline, CDR1 is MGHDK and CDR2 is SYGVNS. The whole variable domain, remainder taken from reference TRBV25-1 and TRBJ1-1, is EADIYQTPRYLVIGTGKKITLECSQTMGHDKMYWYQQDPGMELHLIHYSYGVNSTEKGDLSSESTVSRIRTEHFPLTLESARPSHTSQYLCASSYRGTEAFFGQGTRLTVV.

V gene TRBV19 combines with J gene TRBJ2-1; TCRdb reports TRBD2, a call that lacks DNA to check it against. Germline V CDR1 and CDR2: LNHDA, SQIVND (reference sequence). This CDR3 has 16 residues. CDR3 protein: CASRFSGRASYNEQFF.

The CDR3: CASSVTGGEDRF. The V call is TRBV5-6, the J call TRBJ2-5; TCRdb's D gene call, TRBD2, goes unchecked for lack of DNA. The CDR3 spans 12 residues. The germline V gene has CDR1 SGHDT and CDR2 YYEEEE.

V usage is TRBV4-3 and J usage is TRBJ2-1. The V gene's germline CDR1 is LGHNA and CDR2 YSLEER. The CDR3 consists of 13 residues. The CDR3: CASSQDGWDEQFF.

This sequence joins TRBV28 and TRBJ1-2; the TRBD1 assignment by TCRdb is unverifiable without DNA. The CDR3 consists of 14 residues. Looked up from germline, CDR1 is MDHEN and CDR2 is SYDVKM. CDR3 residues: CASSMGTYLYGYTF.

The chain joins TRBV5-1 to TRBJ1-1; TCRdb selects TRBD1, and the lack of DNA leaves this call unchecked. The CDR3 covers 14 residues. Per the germline V gene, CDR1 is SGHRS and CDR2 is YFSETQ. The CDR3 loop reads CASSLEGANTEAFF.

The chain joins TRBV27 to TRBJ2-5; checking the TCRdb D call of TRBD2 is not possible without DNA. Germline CDR1 and CDR2: MNHEY and SMNVEV (reference sequence). The CDR3 has 15 amino acids. This CDR3 is CATTAGLIFGETQYF.

This chain joins TRBV2 and TRBJ2-3; the TCRdb call, TRBD1, lacks DNA for checking. CDR1 is SNHLY and CDR2 is FYNNEI in the germline V gene. The CDR3 consists of 15 residues. This chain's CDR3 is CANPSENSPPDTQYF. The full variable domain, rest sourced from reference TRBV2 and TRBJ2-3, is EPEVTQTPSHQVTQMGQEVILRCVPISNHLYFYWYRQILGQKVEFLVSFYNNEISEKSEIFDDQFSVERPDGSNFTLKIRSTKLEDSAMYFCANPSENSPPDTQYFGPGTRLTVL.

The chain uses TRBV4-1 and TRBJ2-7; TCRdb proposes TRBD2, but this gene call is untestable without DNA. CDR1 is MGHRA and CDR2 is YSYEKL in the germline V gene. This CDR3 spans 15 amino acids. CDR3 protein: CASSQTGLAPYEQYF.

This chain links TRBV20-1 with TRBJ2-5; TCRdb selects TRBD2, and the lack of DNA leaves this call unchecked. This CDR3 region has 14 residues. Germline CDR1 DFQATT, CDR2 SNEGSKA (reference sequence). This CDR3 reads CSASGTSGEETQYF.

The gene calls are TRBV10-3 and TRBJ1-2. This CDR3 spans 15 amino acids. The germline CDR1 and CDR2 sequences are ENHRY and SYGVKD. CDR3 residues: CAISSPGQAGYGYTF.

The chain uses TRBV29-1 and TRBJ1-4; TCRdb lists TRBD1, though no DNA is available to test this call. The CDR3 runs to 15 residues. From germline, CDR1 is SQVTM and CDR2 ANQGSEA. The CDR3 loop reads CSVEQGYATNEKLFF.

The genes are TRBV13 and TRBJ2-1; TCRdb indicates TRBD2, and absent DNA this call remains unverified. The CDR3 length is 15 residues. Germline CDR1 reads PRHDT; CDR2 reads FYEKMQ (reference sequence). The CDR3 here is CASSLFATRADEQFF.